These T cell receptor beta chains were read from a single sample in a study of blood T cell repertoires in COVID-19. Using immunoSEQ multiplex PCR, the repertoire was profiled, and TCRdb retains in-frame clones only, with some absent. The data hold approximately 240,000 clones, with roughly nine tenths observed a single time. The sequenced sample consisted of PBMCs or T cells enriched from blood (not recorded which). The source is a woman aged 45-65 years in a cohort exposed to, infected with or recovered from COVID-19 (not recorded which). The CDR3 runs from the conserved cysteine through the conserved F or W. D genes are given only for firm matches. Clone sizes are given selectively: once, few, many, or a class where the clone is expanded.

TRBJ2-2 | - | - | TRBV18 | CASSRPIGSGTGELFF | TGTGCCAGCTCACGGCCGATCGGGTCCGGCACCGGGGAGCTGTTTTTT
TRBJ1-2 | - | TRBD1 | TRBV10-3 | CAVDRDGGYTF | TGTGCCGTCGACAGGGATGGTGGCTACACCTTC
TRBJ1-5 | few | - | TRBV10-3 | CAISESSAGPNQPQHF | TGTGCCATCAGTGAGTCTTCCGCAGGGCCGAATCAGCCCCAGCATTTT
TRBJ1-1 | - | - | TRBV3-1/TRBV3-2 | CASSDNRAGNTEAFF | TGTGCCAGCAGCGATAACAGGGCAGGGAACACTGAAGCTTTCTTT
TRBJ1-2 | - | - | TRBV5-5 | CASSLASQNYGYTF | TGTGCCAGCAGCTTGGCTTCTCAGAACTATGGCTACACCTTC
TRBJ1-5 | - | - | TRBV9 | CASSEGVSGNQPQHF | TGTGCCAGCAGCGAGGGGGTGTCGGGCAATCAGCCCCAGCATTTT
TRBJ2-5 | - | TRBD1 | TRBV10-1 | CASSDIGTGKLETQYF | TGCGCCAGCAGTGATATCGGGACAGGGAAATTGGAGACCCAGTACTTC
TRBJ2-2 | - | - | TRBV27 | CASRTGTTNTGELFF | TGTGCCAGCAGGACCGGGACAACGAACACCGGGGAGCTGTTTTTT
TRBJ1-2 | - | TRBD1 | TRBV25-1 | CASTGGSNYGYTF | TGTGCCAGCACAGGGGGTTCTAACTATGGCTACACCTTC
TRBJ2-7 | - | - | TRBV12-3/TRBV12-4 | CASSPGIFYEQYF | TGTGCCAGCAGTCCCGGGATTTTCTACGAGCAGTACTTC
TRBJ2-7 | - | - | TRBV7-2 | CASSVGSSSYEQYF | TGTGCCAGCAGCGTAGGTTCGAGCTCCTACGAGCAGTACTTC
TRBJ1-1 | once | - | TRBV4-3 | CASSQDEVGRMNTEAFF | TGCGCCAGCAGCCAAGATGAGGTAGGAAGGATGAACACTGAAGCTTTCTTT
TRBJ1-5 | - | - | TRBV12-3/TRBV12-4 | CASSLGGGQPQHF | TGTGCCAGCAGTTTAGGGGGGGGTCAGCCCCAGCATTTT
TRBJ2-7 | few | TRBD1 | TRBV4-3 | CASSTGTGGSYEQYF | TGCGCCAGCAGCACCGGGACAGGGGGCTCCTACGAGCAGTACTTC
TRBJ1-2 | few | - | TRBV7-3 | CASSLTGRDYTF | TGTGCCAGCAGCTTAACGGGGCGTGACTACACCTTC
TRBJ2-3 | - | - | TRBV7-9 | CASSLVAPYEVTQYF | TGTGCCAGCAGCTTAGTCGCCCCCTACGAGGTTACGCAGTATTTT
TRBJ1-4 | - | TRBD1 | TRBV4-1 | CASSPRGQTNEKLFF | TGCGCCAGCAGCCCGAGGGGGCAAACTAATGAAAAACTGTTTTTT
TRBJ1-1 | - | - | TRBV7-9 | CASSFSRGILYF | TGTGCCAGCAGCTTTAGCAGGGGAATTCTCTACTTT
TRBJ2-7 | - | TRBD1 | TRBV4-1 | CASSQVRDRGYEQYF | TGCGCCAGCAGCCAAGTCAGGGACAGGGGCTACGAGCAGTACTTC
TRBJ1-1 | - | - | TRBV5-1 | CASSLKPTRNTEAFF | TGCGCCAGCAGCTTGAAACCAACTCGGAACACTGAAGCTTTCTTT
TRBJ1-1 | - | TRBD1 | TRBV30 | CALDRGGTEAFF | TGTGCCCTGGACAGGGGCGGCACTGAAGCTTTCTTT
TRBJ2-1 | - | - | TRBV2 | CASELESYNEQFF | TGTGCCAGCGAGCTAGAGTCCTACAATGAGCAGTTCTTC
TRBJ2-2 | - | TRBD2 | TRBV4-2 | CASSQVLAGGRTGELFF | TGTGCCAGCAGCCAAGTACTAGCGGGGGGCCGGACCGGGGAGCTGTTTTTT
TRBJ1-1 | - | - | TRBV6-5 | CASSYWPKTGNTEAFF | TGTGCCAGCAGTTACTGGCCCAAGACAGGAAACACTGAAGCTTTCTTT
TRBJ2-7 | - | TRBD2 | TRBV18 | CASSPRGLAAQYF | TGTGCCAGCTCCCCCAGGGGACTAGCGGCGCAGTACTTC
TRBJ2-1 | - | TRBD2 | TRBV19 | CASSRMGPSGGRRAAYNEQFF | TGTGCCAGTAGCCGAATGGGGCCTAGCGGTGGAAGGAGGGCGGCCTACAATGAGCAGTTCTTC